This T cell receptor beta chain originates from a study of blood T cell repertoires in COVID-19 (dated by TCRdb to the early 2020s). Looking at the study overall: Samples from collaborators originated in the United States, Italy and Spain and spanned both the acute and convalescent phases of COVID-19. Where available, HLA class I and class II types were obtained from metadata supplied by the sample provider rather than from assay-based typing. The material from the prospective study consisted of cDNA or gDNA derived from T cells, B-cell-depleted T cells, or PBMCs. The samples were drawn from the first 160 participants of the ongoing ImmuneRACE study and from 1,254 subjects provided by 6 global collaborators. The repertoires were released in a freely available public database intended as a resource for research on the immune response to SARS-CoV-2. Subjects who had been exposed to COVID-19, were actively infected with it, or had recovered from it provided the deeply sampled blood TCRbeta repertoires that made up the dataset. Sample metadata almost always included a de-identified subject ID, COVID-19 status, age in years and sex.

Results the study describes overall, beyond this receptor: The amount of clinical and demographic metadata varied by source and participant and was provided uncurated.

With respect to this clone: The clone's antigen remains unknown. Qualities for individual bases were not recorded, and no much larger clone is one base off.

Another Seattle source contributed samples from volunteer blood donors who had recovered from COVID-19. Collaborating institutions collected whole blood in K2EDTA tubes following their own protocols. For TCRbeta analysis, collaborators shipped samples as frozen whole blood, isolated PBMCs, or DNA extracted from either of those sample types. V loses 2 bases, J loses 5 bases, and the germline ends lie 13 bases apart. According to the germline V gene, CDR1 reads KGHSH and CDR2 reads LQKENI. The CDR3 has 15 amino acids, counting the end cysteine and phenylalanine. Only the CDR3 part of the read is kept: 45 bases, read in frame from the first base. The immunoSEQ Assay, a bias-controlled multiplex PCR, was used to amplify TCRbeta CDR3 regions from genomic DNA. Turning to the authors' computational methods: The number of nucleated cells in each sample was estimated from the amplification of reference gene primers within the assay. To quantify the absolute abundance of each unique TCRbeta CDR3 rearrangement, sequence reads were collapsed and filtered. Productive Simpson clonality was computed per sample as the square root of Simpson's diversity index over productive rearrangements. TCRdb mirrors the immuneACCESS table, restricted to in-frame sequences. Some clones are absent from its copies; in checked studies, under half trace to an unresolved V gene, and the reason for the others is unknown. Clone size and the V and J calls come from that table; the DNA yielded D and trimming. The sample table shows about 240,000 clones, and around 90% are seen once. Around 7.8% of the sample goes to the ten largest clones.

The sample taken for sequencing was peripheral blood. The sequence links TRBV18 to TRBJ1-5; D gene: possibly TRBD1, on 5 matching bases. The TCR originated in a man in his sixties who had recovered from COVID-19. In nucleotides, the sequence is TGTGCCAGCTCACCATCTGGGGGGAGAGATCAGCCCCAGCATTTT. Its translation is CASSPSGGRDQPQHF.